Listed below are T cell receptor beta chains from one sample, sequenced in a study of type 1 regulatory T cells. No antigens are known for them. Using its own MiXCR run on the reads, TCRdb lists one record per CDR3 protein. The table records fewer than 75,000 distinct CDR3 sequences, about 50% of them present only once. Sequenced sample: cultured non-Tr1 T cells, either the whole culture or a sorted T cell fraction (not recorded which). The receptors derive from a human donor in good health. The CDR3 runs from the conserved cysteine through the conserved F or W. A D gene is named only where the DNA matches it firmly. The size of a clone is reported for some rows only, either as once, few or many, or as a class for expanded clones.

clone_size: NA
d_call: TRBD2
j_call: TRBJ2-1
v_call: TRBV7-3
cdr3_nt: TGTGCCAGCAGCTCCCTAGCGGGCAACAATGAGCAGTTCTTC
cdr3_aa: CASSSLAGNNEQFF

clone_size: NA
d_call: NA
j_call: TRBJ2-4
v_call: TRBV20-1
cdr3_nt: TGCAGTGCTGTGGCAGCCCTAGCCAAAAACATTCAGTACTTC
cdr3_aa: CSAVAALAKNIQYF

clone_size: NA
d_call: NA
j_call: TRBJ2-1
v_call: TRBV20-1
cdr3_nt: TGCAGTGCACCGGACGCTGGACAACTCTACAATGAGCAGTTCTTC
cdr3_aa: CSAPDAGQLYNEQFF

clone_size: NA
d_call: TRBD2
j_call: TRBJ2-3
v_call: TRBV20-1
cdr3_nt: TGCAGTGCAGCTGGGACTAGCGGGGGGCCGTCTAGCACAGATACGCAGTATTTT
cdr3_aa: CSAAGTSGGPSSTDTQYF

clone_size: NA
d_call: TRBD1
j_call: TRBJ2-6
v_call: TRBV29-1
cdr3_nt: TGCAGCGCAGACTCGGGACAGGGTCTCTCTGGGGCCAACGTCCTGACTTTC
cdr3_aa: CSADSGQGLSGANVLTF

clone_size: NA
d_call: NA
j_call: TRBJ1-2
v_call: TRBV12-3/TRBV12-4
cdr3_nt: TGTGCCAGCAGGTTGGGACTCTATGGCTACACCTTC
cdr3_aa: CASRLGLYGYTF

clone_size: NA
d_call: NA
j_call: TRBJ2-5
v_call: TRBV6-1
cdr3_nt: TGTGCCAGCAACAATGGGGCGGCGGGAGAGACCCAGTACTTC
cdr3_aa: CASNNGAAGETQYF

clone_size: NA
d_call: TRBD1
j_call: TRBJ1-2
v_call: TRBV5-5
cdr3_nt: TGTGCCAGCAGCCTGGACAGGGTTGGCTATGGCTACACCTTC
cdr3_aa: CASSLDRVGYGYTF

clone_size: NA
d_call: NA
j_call: TRBJ2-7
v_call: TRBV7-2
cdr3_nt: TGTGCCCGCAGCCTTGCGCGGGGGCCATTCTACGAGCAGTACTTC
cdr3_aa: CARSLARGPFYEQYF

clone_size: NA
d_call: NA
j_call: TRBJ2-5
v_call: TRBV29-1
cdr3_nt: TGCAGCGTTGAAGTTTCCACATTTGCTCGTGGGACCCAGTACTTC
cdr3_aa: CSVEVSTFARGTQYF

clone_size: NA
d_call: NA
j_call: TRBJ1-1
v_call: TRBV5-1
cdr3_nt: TGCGCCAGCAGCTTGATATTGGGCGGGGTGGTCACTGAAGCTTTCTTT
cdr3_aa: CASSLILGGVVTEAFF

clone_size: NA
d_call: TRBD1
j_call: TRBJ2-7
v_call: TRBV5-6
cdr3_nt: TGTGCCAGCAGCTTTGATACTGACAGGGGGCGGTACGAGCAGTACTTC
cdr3_aa: CASSFDTDRGRYEQYF

clone_size: NA
d_call: NA
j_call: TRBJ2-1
v_call: TRBV3-1
cdr3_nt: TGTGCCAGCAGCCTTCCGGGATACAATGAGCAGTTCTTC
cdr3_aa: CASSLPGYNEQFF

clone_size: NA
d_call: NA
j_call: TRBJ2-3
v_call: TRBV28
cdr3_nt: TGTGCCAGCAGTGCCCGGGCAGATACGCAGTATTTT
cdr3_aa: CASSARADTQYF

clone_size: NA
d_call: NA
j_call: TRBJ1-2
v_call: TRBV5-6
cdr3_nt: TGTGCCAGCAGCTTCAGGGGTACGGGCTATGGCTACACCTTC
cdr3_aa: CASSFRGTGYGYTF

clone_size: NA
d_call: TRBD1
j_call: TRBJ1-2
v_call: TRBV2
cdr3_nt: TGTGCCAGCAGTGATAGGGGGCGAGGAGGCTACACCTTC
cdr3_aa: CASSDRGRGGYTF

clone_size: once
d_call: TRBD1
j_call: TRBJ1-2
v_call: TRBV20-1
cdr3_nt: TGCAGTGTCTTACAGGGGCAAATGGGGGCTAACTATGGCTACACCTTC
cdr3_aa: CSVLQGQMGANYGYTF

clone_size: few
d_call: NA
j_call: TRBJ2-5
v_call: TRBV20-1
cdr3_nt: TGCAGTGCTAGGGCCCCTACAGGGTTAGCAGAGACCCAGTACTTC
cdr3_aa: CSARAPTGLAETQYF

clone_size: once
d_call: NA
j_call: TRBJ1-6
v_call: TRBV18
cdr3_nt: TGTGCCAGCTCACCGATTAACGGGGGTAACTCACCCCTCCACTTT
cdr3_aa: CASSPINGGNSPLHF

clone_size: few
d_call: NA
j_call: TRBJ2-2
v_call: TRBV10-3
cdr3_nt: TGTGCCATCAGTGAAGCGGTTTCTCTGTCCGGGGAGCTGTTTTTT
cdr3_aa: CAISEAVSLSGELFF

clone_size: NA
d_call: NA
j_call: TRBJ2-3
v_call: TRBV20-1
cdr3_nt: TGCAGTGCTAGAGGACCCGCGGGCACAGATACGCAGTATTTT
cdr3_aa: CSARGPAGTDTQYF

clone_size: NA
d_call: NA
j_call: TRBJ1-1
v_call: TRBV5-1
cdr3_nt: TGCGCCAGCAGCTTGGAAAGCCCCAACGCTGAAGCTTTCTTT
cdr3_aa: CASSLESPNAEAFF

clone_size: NA
d_call: NA
j_call: TRBJ2-7
v_call: TRBV5-1
cdr3_nt: TGCGCCAGCCGGGACACCCCTGACTCCTACGTGCAGTACTTC
cdr3_aa: CASRDTPDSYVQYF

clone_size: NA
d_call: NA
j_call: TRBJ2-3
v_call: TRBV20-1
cdr3_nt: TGCAGTGCTCCCGAGGTTGGTCTCGCGCAGGTGCAGTATTTT
cdr3_aa: CSAPEVGLAQVQYF

clone_size: many
d_call: NA
j_call: TRBJ2-2
v_call: TRBV4-1
cdr3_nt: TGCGCCAGCAGCCAGAACAGGGTTCTGTCTGGGGAGCTGTTTTTT
cdr3_aa: CASSQNRVLSGELFF

clone_size: NA
d_call: NA
j_call: TRBJ2-2
v_call: TRBV29-1
cdr3_nt: TGCAGCGTTGCTTCGAACACCGGGGAGCTGTTTTTT
cdr3_aa: CSVASNTGELFF

clone_size: few
d_call: NA
j_call: TRBJ2-1
v_call: TRBV5-1
cdr3_nt: TGCGCCAGCAGCTTGAAAGGACCAAGCTCCTACAATGAGCAGTTCTTC
cdr3_aa: CASSLKGPSSYNEQFF

clone_size: NA
d_call: NA
j_call: TRBJ2-7
v_call: TRBV20-1
cdr3_nt: TGCAGTGCTTCCCGTCAAGCCGCGTTAGACGAGCAGTACTTC
cdr3_aa: CSASRQAALDEQYF

clone_size: NA
d_call: TRBD2
j_call: TRBJ2-3
v_call: TRBV12-3/TRBV12-4
cdr3_nt: TGTGCCAGCAGCACTATGACTAGCGGGGGCACAGATACGCAGTATTTT
cdr3_aa: CASSTMTSGGTDTQYF